The sequence of this T cell receptor (beta chain) was determined in a study of blood T cell repertoires in COVID-19. In the study overall: Donors in the United States, Italy and Spain gave samples during acute or convalescent COVID-19. In each case, the material was cDNA or gDNA derived from T cells, B-cell-depleted T cells, or PBMCs.

The germline V gene encodes CDR1 LNHNV and CDR2 YYDKDF (reference sequence). The CDR3 has 14 residues. The V and J ends lost 0 bases and 0 bases respectively, with 3 bases between them. Original analysis: Cell counts per sample came from amplifying reference gene primers. Clones were sequenced by immunoSEQ multiplex PCR, and TCRdb holds only the in-frame ones, with some missing. The DNA was the basis for D and trimming; V, J and clone size are from that table. Of around 180,000 clones in the sample, around 85% are singletons; the top ten hold around 21%. Sequenced sample: peripheral blood. The chain joins TRBV15 to TRBJ1-3; D remains unclear. The sequence was obtained from a man in his 70s with active or convalescent COVID-19. CDR3: CATSRDNSGNTIYF. The CDR3 DNA sequence: TGTGCCACCAGCAGAGATAACTCTGGAAACACCATATATTTT.